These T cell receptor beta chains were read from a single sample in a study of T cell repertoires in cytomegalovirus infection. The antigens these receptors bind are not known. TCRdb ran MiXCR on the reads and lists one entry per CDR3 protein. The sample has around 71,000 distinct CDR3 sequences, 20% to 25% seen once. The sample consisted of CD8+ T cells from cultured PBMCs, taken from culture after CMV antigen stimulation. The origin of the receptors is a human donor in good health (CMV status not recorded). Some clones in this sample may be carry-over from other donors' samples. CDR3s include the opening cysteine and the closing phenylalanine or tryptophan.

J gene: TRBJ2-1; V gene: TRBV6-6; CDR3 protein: CASSLLDRGLGEQFF
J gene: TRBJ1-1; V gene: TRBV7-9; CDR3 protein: CASSLAFEAFF
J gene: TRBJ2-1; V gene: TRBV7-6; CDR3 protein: CASSLRAGHEQFF
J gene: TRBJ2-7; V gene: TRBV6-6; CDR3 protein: CASSSRLAGEPYEQYF
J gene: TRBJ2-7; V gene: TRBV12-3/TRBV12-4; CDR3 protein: CASSPAGTGVGEQYF
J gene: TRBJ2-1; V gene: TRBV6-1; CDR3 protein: CASSAGPSSYNEQFF
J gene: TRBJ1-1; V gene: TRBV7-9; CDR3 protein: CASSGQGVTEAFF
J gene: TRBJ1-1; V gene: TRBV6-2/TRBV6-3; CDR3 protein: CASSYSFLTTLRQVGNTEAFF
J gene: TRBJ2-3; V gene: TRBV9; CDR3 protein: CASSGFVTSVPDTQYF
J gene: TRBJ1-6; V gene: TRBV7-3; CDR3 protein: CASSLQGWNSPLHF
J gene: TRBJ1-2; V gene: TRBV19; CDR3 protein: CASSSSLRGGGYGYTF
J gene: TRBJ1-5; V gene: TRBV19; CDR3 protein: CASTGIGSQLNQPQHF
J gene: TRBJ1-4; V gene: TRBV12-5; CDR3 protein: CASGFTSTNEKLFF
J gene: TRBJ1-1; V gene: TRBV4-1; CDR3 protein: CASSGRGGEAFF
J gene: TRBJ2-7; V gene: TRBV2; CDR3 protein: CASSGPDGQSPASEQYF
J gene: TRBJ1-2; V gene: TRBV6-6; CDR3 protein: CASIARAHSGYTF
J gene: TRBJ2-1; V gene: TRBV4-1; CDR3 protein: CASSQGTSGGLRYNEQFF
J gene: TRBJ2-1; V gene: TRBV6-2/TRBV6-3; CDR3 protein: CASELGQGGNEQFF
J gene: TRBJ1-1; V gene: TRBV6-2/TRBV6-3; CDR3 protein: CASSRDRPATEAFF
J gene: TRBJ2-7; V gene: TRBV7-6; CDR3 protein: CASSLAGNSYEQYF
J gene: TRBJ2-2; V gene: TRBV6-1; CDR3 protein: CASTPTGGNTGELFF
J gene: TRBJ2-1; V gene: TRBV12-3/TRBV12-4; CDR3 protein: CASSGGLLDEQFF
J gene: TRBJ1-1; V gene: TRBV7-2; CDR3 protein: CASRTISWNTEAFF
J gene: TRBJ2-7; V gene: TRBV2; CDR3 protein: CASSFVTGTSYEQYF
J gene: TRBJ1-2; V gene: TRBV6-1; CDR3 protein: CASWGPGDVYGYTF
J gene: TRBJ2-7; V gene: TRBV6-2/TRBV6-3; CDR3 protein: CASSMASEQYF
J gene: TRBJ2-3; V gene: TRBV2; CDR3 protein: CASSDGRVYNTDTQYF
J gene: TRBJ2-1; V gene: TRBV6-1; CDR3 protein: CASSFGGGNNEQFF
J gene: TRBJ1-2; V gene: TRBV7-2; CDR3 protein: CASSLGDGNNYGYTF
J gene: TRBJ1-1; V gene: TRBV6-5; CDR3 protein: CASSYYLGTAGHTEAFF
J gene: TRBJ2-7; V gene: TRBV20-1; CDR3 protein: CSARDFRVGRTYEQYF
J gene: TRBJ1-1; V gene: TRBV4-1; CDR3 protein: CASSQAAGSTEAFF
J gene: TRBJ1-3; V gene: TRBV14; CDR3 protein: CASSRGRVDTIYF
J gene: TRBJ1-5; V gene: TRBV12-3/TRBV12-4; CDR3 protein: CASSPSPLKPQHF
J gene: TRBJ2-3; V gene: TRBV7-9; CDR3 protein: CASSSRLAGNTDTQYF
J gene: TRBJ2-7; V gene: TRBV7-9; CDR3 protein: CASSASVGAYEQYF
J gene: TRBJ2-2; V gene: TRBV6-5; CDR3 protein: CASSYSGGASTGELFF